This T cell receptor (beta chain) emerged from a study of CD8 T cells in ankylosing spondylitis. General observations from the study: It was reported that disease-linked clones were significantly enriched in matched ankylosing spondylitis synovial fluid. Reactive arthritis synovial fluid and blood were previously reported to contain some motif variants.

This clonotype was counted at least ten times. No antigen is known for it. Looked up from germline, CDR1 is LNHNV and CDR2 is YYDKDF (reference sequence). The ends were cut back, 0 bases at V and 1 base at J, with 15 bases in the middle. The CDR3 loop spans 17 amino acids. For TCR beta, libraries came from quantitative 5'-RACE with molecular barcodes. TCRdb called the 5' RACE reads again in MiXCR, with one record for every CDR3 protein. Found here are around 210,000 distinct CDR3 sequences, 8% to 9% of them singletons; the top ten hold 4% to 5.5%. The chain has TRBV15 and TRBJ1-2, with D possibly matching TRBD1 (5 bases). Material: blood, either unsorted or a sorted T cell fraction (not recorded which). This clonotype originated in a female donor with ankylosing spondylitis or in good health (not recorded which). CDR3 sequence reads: CATSRDQGKGLNYGYTF. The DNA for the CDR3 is TGTGCCACCAGCAGAGATCAGGGCAAGGGGCTTAACTATGGCTACACCTTC. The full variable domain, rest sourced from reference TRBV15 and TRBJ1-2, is DAMVIQNPRYQVTQFGKPVTLSCSQTLNHNVMYWYQQKSSQAPKLLFHYYDKDFNNEADTPDNFQSRRPNTSFCFLDIRSPGLGDTAMYLCATSRDQGKGLNYGYTFGSGTRLTVV.